One and the same sample provided the 27 T cell receptor beta chains below, sequenced in a study of human T cells and chemical hapten exposure. TCRdb re-derived calls from the RACE reads in MiXCR, one entry per CDR3 protein. The sample yields about 70,000 distinct CDR3 sequences, over 7.5% seen once. Described time point: patch test 1, 2 weeks after DPC sensitization. The treatment: therapeutic diphenylcyclopropenone sensitization with weekly scalp DPC. The material sequenced was whole blood, taken in connection with sensitization to the hapten diphenylcyclopropenone (DPC). Receptor source: a woman aged 40 to 50 with alopecia areata. Some clones in this sample may be carry-over from other donors' samples.

In its sample, this clonotype was seen a few times. V is TRBV28 and J is TRBJ2-5, with 7 bases that match TRBD2. Germline V gene lookup returns CDR1 MDHEN and CDR2 SYDVKM. V trimming: 11 bases; J trimming: 4 bases; junction bases outside the gene matches: 7. This CDR3 spans 12 amino acids. The CDR3 DNA reads TGTGCCGTTGGCGGGGGTACAGAGACCCAGTACTTC. As protein: CAVGGGTETQYF.

The chain uses TRBV2 and TRBJ1-1; D remains unclear. Trimming removed 7 bases from V and 3 bases from J, with 15 bases in between. The V gene's germline CDR1 is SNHLY and CDR2 FYNNEI. This CDR3 comprises 14 residues. CDR3 in amino acids: CASKDGVWDTEAFF. The CDR3 region has the DNA TGTGCCAGCAAGGATGGGGTTTGGGACACTGAAGCTTTCTTT.

This clonotype was recorded many times. The chain recombines TRBV12-3 or TRBV12-4 with TRBJ2-1, with D uncertain. Trimming cost V 4 bases and J 7 bases, with 2 bases left between them. The CDR3 spans 10 residues. The DNA for the CDR3 is TGTGCCAGCAGTTCAAATGAGCAGTTCTTC. Its protein is CASSSNEQFF.

This clonotype was observed a handful of times. The chain is built from TRBV5-4 and TRBJ1-4, with D possibly being TRBD1 (5 bases). V lost 4 bases, J lost 0 bases, and 10 bases lay in between. The CDR3 loop spans 15 amino acids. Per germline, CDR1 SGHNT and CDR2 YYREEE (reference sequence). This CDR3 reads CASSVDSATNEKLFF. For the CDR3, the DNA is TGTGCCAGCAGCGTAGACAGTGCAACTAATGAAAAACTGTTTTTT.

The rearrangement links TRBV27 to TRBJ1-6; no reliable D call. Trimming removed 2 bases from V and 5 bases from J, with 4 bases in between. The CDR3 is made up of 13 amino acids. Germline-derived CDR1 and CDR2 are MNHEY and SMNVEV (reference sequence). CDR3 nucleotide sequence: TGTGCCAGCAGTTTACGGCATAATTCACCCCTCCACTTT. Its protein is CASSLRHNSPLHF.

At least ten counts were recorded for this clonotype. V gene TRBV7-9 combines with J gene TRBJ2-5; a possible D gene is TRBD2 (6 bases). The CDR3 spans 15 residues. Germline CDR1 is SEHNR and CDR2 is FQNEAQ (reference sequence). The germline V and J ends were trimmed by 3 bases and 1 base, with 12 bases remaining between them. CDR3 in DNA: TGTGCCAGCAGCTTGGTGATGGGGGGCCAAGAGACCCAGTACTTC. Translated, it gives CASSLVMGGQETQYF.

This clonotype was recorded at least ten times. The rearrangement joins TRBV10-3 to TRBJ1-1; 9 nucleotides align to TRBD1. Germline V gene data show CDR1 as ENHRY and CDR2 as SYGVKD. The CDR3 totals 14 residues. With 6 bases clipped from V and 3 bases from J, the junction kept 5 bases outside the gene matches. The CDR3, as DNA: TGTGCCATCAGCGAACAGGGGGCGGACACTGAAGCTTTCTTT. It yields the protein CAISEQGADTEAFF.

This clonotype was detected ten times or more. The chain is built from TRBV9 and TRBJ1-4; D is uncertain. Germline loops: CDR1 SGDLS, CDR2 YYNGEE. The V and J ends lost 0 bases and 0 bases respectively, with 9 bases between them. There are 16 residues in the CDR3. Here the CDR3 reads CASSVVPDPTNEKLFF. The CDR3 DNA sequence: TGTGCCAGCAGCGTAGTACCGGATCCAACTAATGAAAAACTGTTTTTT. The entire variable domain, with the rest obtained from reference TRBV9 and TRBJ1-4, is as follows: DSGVTQTPKHLITATGQRVTLRCSPRSGDLSVYWYQQSLDQGLQFLIQYYNGEERAKGNILERFSAQQFPDLHSELNLSSLELGDSALYFCASSVVPDPTNEKLFFGSGTQLSVL.

This clonotype was seen at least ten times. This chain uses TRBV2 with TRBJ2-4, with D unclear. V lost 7 bases and J lost 3, with 19 bases in between. Germline CDR1 is SNHLY and CDR2 is FYNNEI. The CDR3 spans 16 residues. The CDR3 loop is CASTPGPGYGKNIQYF. As DNA, the CDR3 is TGTGCCAGCACTCCTGGACCAGGCTATGGCAAAAACATTCAGTACTTC. The complete variable domain, with remaining parts taken from reference TRBV2 and TRBJ2-4, reads EPEVTQTPSHQVTQMGQEVILRCVPISNHLYFYWYRQILGQKVEFLVSFYNNEISEKSEIFDDQFSVERPDGSNFTLKIRSTKLEDSAMYFCASTPGPGYGKNIQYFGAGTRLSVL.

The chain employs TRBV19 and TRBJ1-3; 8 bases agree with TRBD1. V lost 7 bases and J lost 4; bases outside the gene matches: 9. The CDR3 has 15 residues. Germline CDR1 reads LNHDA; CDR2 reads SQIVND (reference sequence). CDR3 in DNA: TGTGCCAGTACCCTACAGGGGGTGAAAGGAAACACCATATATTTT. This encodes CASTLQGVKGNTIYF.

In its sample, this clonotype was seen many times. V and J are TRBV20-1 and TRBJ1-6, with D tentatively TRBD1 (6 bases). Germline V gene sequence: CDR1 DFQATT, CDR2 SNEGSKA (reference sequence). The CDR3 consists of 16 residues. Between the trimmed V and J ends, which lost 1 base and 5 bases, there was a span of 15 bases. The CDR3 reads CSARGRGGQNNSPLHF. CDR3 DNA sequence: TGCAGTGCTAGAGGGCGTGGGGGGCAGAATAATTCACCCCTCCACTTT.

CDR3 amino acids: CASSFRRPLGGIGANVLTF. For the CDR3, the DNA is TGTGCCAGCAGCTTCCGCCGACCCCTAGGGGGCATTGGGGCCAACGTCCTGACTTTC. The chain combines TRBV7-9 with TRBJ2-6, with 7 bases matching TRBD1. Looked up from germline, CDR1 is SEHNR and CDR2 is FQNEAQ (reference sequence). V gave up 3 bases and J gave up 3 bases; unmatched junction bases: 14. The CDR3 length is 19 residues.

The sample holds a few counts of this clonotype. This chain joins TRBV5-1 and TRBJ2-3; D is possibly TRBD1 or TRBD2 (6 bases each). This CDR3 is 15 amino acids long. Trimming shortened V by 6 bases and J by 1 base, and 15 bases separated the two germline ends. Germline V lookup: CDR1 SGHRS, CDR2 YFSETQ. In nucleotides, the CDR3 is TGCGCCAGCATCAGAGGAGGGGGGCGCACAGATACGCAGTATTTT. This gives the protein CASIRGGGRTDTQYF.

This clonotype has a count of ten or more. The chain links TRBV12-3 or TRBV12-4 to TRBJ1-2; weak D call: TRBD1 (5 bases). This CDR3 is 13 amino acids long. V lost 1 base, J lost 7 bases, and 10 bases lay in between. CDR3 sequence: CASSLGGSGGYTF. CDR3 in DNA: TGTGCCAGCAGTTTAGGGGGGTCGGGTGGCTACACCTTC.

Relative to its sample, this clonotype is medium-sized. The V and J genes are TRBV3-1 and TRBJ1-2; weak D call: TRBD1 (6 bases). CDR3 length: 16 residues. Trimming shortened V by 0 bases and J by 4 bases, and 15 bases separated the two germline ends. The V gene's germline CDR1 is LGHDT and CDR2 YNNKEL (reference sequence). In nucleotides, the CDR3 is TGTGCCAGCAGCCAAGAGAAGACAGGCCCTAGCTATGGCTACACCTTC. Translating it yields CASSQEKTGPSYGYTF.

V and J are TRBV3-1 and TRBJ2-7; TRBD1 matches 9 bases. The CDR3 contains 15 residues. Germline V gene data show CDR1 as LGHDT and CDR2 as YNNKEL (reference sequence). The junction had 4 bases not matched to a gene; V was cut back by 3 bases and J by 1 base. The CDR3 sequence is CASSHPGQGSYEQYF. DNA for the CDR3: TGTGCCAGCAGCCACCCCGGACAGGGGTCCTACGAGCAGTACTTC.

Only a few counts were recorded for this clonotype. The chain joins TRBV2 to TRBJ2-7, with D unclear. Trimming shortened V by 8 bases and J by 3 bases, and 8 bases separated the two germline ends. This CDR3 is built from 11 residues. From germline, CDR1 is SNHLY and CDR2 FYNNEI. In nucleotides, the CDR3 is TGTGCCAGCGGTTGGAACTACGAGCAGTACTTC. Its protein is CASGWNYEQYF.

This clonotype was recorded many times. CDR3 DNA sequence: TGTGCCAGCAGCTTAGCGGAGGGGTCCAATGAGCAGTTCTTC. This codes for CASSLAEGSNEQFF. The chain employs TRBV7-9 and TRBJ2-1, with a tentative D call TRBD2 (6 bases). The CDR3 has 14 residues. Trimming cost V 0 bases and J 6 bases, with 9 bases left between them. Germline V CDR1 and CDR2: SEHNR, FQNEAQ (reference sequence).

This clonotype was recorded many times. The V and J genes are TRBV6-4 and TRBJ2-3; the D gene is possibly TRBD1 (6 bases). Trimming stripped 0 bases from V and 6 bases from J, with 7 bases between. Germline lookup yields CDR1 MRHNA and CDR2 SNTAGT. This CDR3 is 13 amino acids long. The CDR3 sequence: CASSDSQGDTQYF. As DNA, the CDR3 is TGTGCCAGCAGTGACTCGCAGGGGGATACGCAGTATTTT.

This clonotype was observed at least ten times. The junction departs from the called germline gene at one end, perhaps through a read error. The J gene is TRBJ1-2, the V gene TRBV12-3 or TRBV12-4; D gene uncertain. The CDR3 consists of 13 residues. CDR3 region: CASSLSPEAPSHF. The CDR3, as DNA: TGTGCCAGCAGTCTATCCCCAGAGGCTCCTTCTCACTTC.

This clonotype was recorded at least ten times. The chain links TRBV6-5 to TRBJ1-1; no clear D. With 5 bases removed from V and 8 bases from J, the gap between germline ends came to 24 bases. This CDR3 has 16 residues. Germline V gives CDR1 MNHEY, CDR2 SVGAGI. The CDR3 DNA follows: TGTGCCAGCAGTCACCTGACGGGCAGCTTCACTCGAGAAGCTTTCTTT. Translating it yields CASSHLTGSFTREAFF.

The J gene is TRBJ1-5, the V gene TRBV9; 8 nucleotides line up with TRBD1. The CDR3 extends over 14 amino acids. From germline, CDR1 is SGDLS and CDR2 YYNGEE. V was pared by 4 bases and J by 6 bases, with 6 bases of the junction left unmatched. The CDR3 region is CASSPDRDVQPQHF. CDR3 DNA sequence: TGTGCCAGCAGCCCGGACAGGGATGTTCAGCCCCAGCATTTT.

At least ten counts were recorded for this clonotype. CDR3 in amino acids: CASNQAGSYNEQFF. In nucleotides, the CDR3 is TGTGCCAGCAACCAGGCGGGCTCCTACAATGAGCAGTTCTTC. This sequence joins TRBV2 and TRBJ2-1; D possibly corresponds to TRBD2 (5 bases). The length of the CDR3 is 14 residues. V lost 7 bases to trimming and J lost 0 bases, with 10 bases between them. Germline assignment: CDR1 SNHLY and CDR2 FYNNEI.

This clonotype was detected a few times. A much more abundant neighbour one base away suggests this may be a read error. The gene calls are TRBV2 and TRBJ2-1, with 8 nucleotides matching TRBD2. Per germline, CDR1 SNHLY and CDR2 FYNNEI. V trimming: 10 bases; J trimming: 6 bases; junction bases outside the gene matches: 11. There are 14 residues in the CDR3. This CDR3 reads CAKGGSGGSNEQFF. The CDR3 nucleotides are TGTGCCAAGGGCGGAAGCGGGGGATCCAATGAGCAGTTCTTC.

The V call is TRBV29-1, the J call TRBJ1-1; TRBD1 matches at 12 bases. CDR3 length: 14 amino acids. Germline V gives CDR1 SQVTM, CDR2 ANQGSEA. The J segment lost 5 bases and the V segment lost 8 bases, leaving 9 bases of the junction unmatched. The CDR3 DNA is TGCAGCACGGGACAGGGGGCACGGTGGACTGAAGCTTTCTTT. It yields the protein CSTGQGARWTEAFF.

V usage is TRBV6-5 and J usage is TRBJ1-2, with TRBD1 identical over 7 bases. The J segment lost 4 bases and the V segment lost 8 bases, leaving 10 bases of the junction unmatched. Germline V gene lookup returns CDR1 MNHEY and CDR2 SVGAGI. This CDR3 comprises 14 residues. CDR3 sequence (DNA): TGTGCCAGCGGGATTGACTGGGACAGCTATGGCTACACCTTC. This codes for CASGIDWDSYGYTF.

At least ten counts were recorded for this clonotype. The chain uses TRBV11-2 and TRBJ2-5, with TRBD2 identical over 14 bases. J lost 1 base, V lost 5 bases, and 9 bases had no gene match. Germline CDR1 reads SGHAT; CDR2 reads FQNNGV. This CDR3 comprises 18 residues. Written as DNA, the CDR3 is TGTGCCAGCAGCCCCTGGGGGACTAGCGGGGGCTTCCAAGAGACCCAGTACTTC. This sequence encodes CASSPWGTSGGFQETQYF.